The entry below describes one T cell receptor (beta chain). The record originates from a study of blood T cell repertoires in COVID-19. V dropped 10 bases and J dropped 9; count of bases not matched to a gene: 4. The germline gives CDR1 MDHEN, CDR2 SYDVKM. The CDR3 has 10 residues. TCRdb's table, derived via immunoSEQ multiplex PCR, lists solely in-frame clones and lacks some. The table has some 130,000 clones, 60% to 80% seen once. Sequencing was carried out using peripheral blood. The chain joins TRBV28 to TRBJ2-3, with 7 nucleotides matching TRBD1. This TCR was sampled from a man in his fifties or sixties who had recovered from COVID-19. The CDR3 region has the DNA TGTGCCACCAGGGGGAGAACGCAGTATTTT. Its protein product is CATRGRTQYF.